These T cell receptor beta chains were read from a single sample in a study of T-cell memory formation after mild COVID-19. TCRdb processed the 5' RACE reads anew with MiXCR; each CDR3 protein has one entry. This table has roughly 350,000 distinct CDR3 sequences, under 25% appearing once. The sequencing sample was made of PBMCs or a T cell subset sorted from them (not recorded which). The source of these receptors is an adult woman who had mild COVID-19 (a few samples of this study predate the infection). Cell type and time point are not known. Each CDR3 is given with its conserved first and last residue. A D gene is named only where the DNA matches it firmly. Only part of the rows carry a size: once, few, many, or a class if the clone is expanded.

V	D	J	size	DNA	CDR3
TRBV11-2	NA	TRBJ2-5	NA	TGTGCCAGCAGAAACGTCGCGGGACAAGAGACCCAGTACTTC	CASRNVAGQETQYF
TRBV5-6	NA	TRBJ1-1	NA	TGTGCCAGCAGCCGTACTCCGGTTTGGGGGGCGAGAGCTGAAGCTTTCTTT	CASSRTPVWGARAEAFF
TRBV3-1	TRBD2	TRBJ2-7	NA	TGTGCCAGCAGCCAAGATCATCGGGAGGGTTACGAGCAGTACTTC	CASSQDHREGYEQYF
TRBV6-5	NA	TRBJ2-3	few	TGTGCCAGCAGTTACGGTTTTGGGGCCACAGATACGCAGTATTTT	CASSYGFGATDTQYF
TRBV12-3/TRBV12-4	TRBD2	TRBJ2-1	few	TGTGCCAGCAGTTTACAGACTAGCGGGAGAGGTGAGCAGTTCTTC	CASSLQTSGRGEQFF
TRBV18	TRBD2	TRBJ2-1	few	TGTGCCAGCTCCCCACGGGCAGCGGGAGAGCTGGGCAATGAGCAGTTCTTC	CASSPRAAGELGNEQFF
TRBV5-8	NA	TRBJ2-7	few	TGTGCCAGCAGCTGGGGGATTAGCTCCTACGAGCAGTACTTC	CASSWGISSYEQYF
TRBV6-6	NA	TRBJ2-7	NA	TGTGCCAGCAGTTACGTGGGGACCAACTACGAGCAGTACTTC	CASSYVGTNYEQYF
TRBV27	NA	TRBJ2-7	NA	TGTGCCAGCAGTTCAGGGATACGCACGAATTCCTACGAGCAGTACTTC	CASSSGIRTNSYEQYF
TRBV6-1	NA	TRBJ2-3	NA	TGTGCCAGCAGTGAAGAGCGGACTGACACAGATACGCAGTATTTT	CASSEERTDTDTQYF
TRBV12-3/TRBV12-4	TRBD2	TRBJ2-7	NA	TGTGACAGCAGTTCGACTAGCGGGATCCGAGAGCAGTACTTC	CDSSSTSGIREQYF
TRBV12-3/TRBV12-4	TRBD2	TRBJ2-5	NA	TGTGCCAGCAGTTTAGCGGCTAGCGGGAACCAAGAGACCCAGTACTTC	CASSLAASGNQETQYF
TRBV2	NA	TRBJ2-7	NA	TGTGCCAGCAGACAGGATATCCACGAGCAGTACTTC	CASRQDIHEQYF
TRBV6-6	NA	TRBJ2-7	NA	TGTGCCAGCAGCCGCCAGACTTCCTCCTACGAGCAGTACTTC	CASSRQTSSYEQYF
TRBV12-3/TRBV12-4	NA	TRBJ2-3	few	TGTGCCAGCAGTTTTTACCGGGGCTACACAGATACGCAGTATTTT	CASSFYRGYTDTQYF
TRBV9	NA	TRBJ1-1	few	TGTGCCAGCAGCAACGCCAACACTGAAGCTTTCTTT	CASSNANTEAFF
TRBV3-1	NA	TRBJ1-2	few	TGTGCCAGCAGCCAAAGGACCAAATTCTATGGCTACACCTTC	CASSQRTKFYGYTF
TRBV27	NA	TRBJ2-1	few	TGTGCCAGCAGTTTGTGGCGGCAGGGTCACAATGAGCAGTTCTTC	CASSLWRQGHNEQFF
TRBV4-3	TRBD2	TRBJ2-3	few	TGCGCCAGCAGCCAAGATTGGCTAGCGGGAGATTCAGATACGCAGTATTTT	CASSQDWLAGDSDTQYF
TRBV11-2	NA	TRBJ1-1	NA	TGTGCCAGCAGCTTGGGATTAGGGATGCGCACTGAAGCTTTCTTT	CASSLGLGMRTEAFF
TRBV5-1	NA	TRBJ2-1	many	TGCGCCAGCAGCTTGGCAGGATCTAGTTACAATGAGCAGTTCTTC	CASSLAGSSYNEQFF
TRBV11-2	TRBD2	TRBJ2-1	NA	TGTGCCAGCAGCTTAGCGGCGGGGGGCCTATACAATGAGCAGTTCTTC	CASSLAAGGLYNEQFF
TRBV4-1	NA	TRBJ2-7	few	TGCGCCAGCAGCCAAGGTTTCTCCTACGAGCAGTACTTC	CASSQGFSYEQYF
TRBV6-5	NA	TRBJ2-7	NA	TGTGCAGCTGGAGGAGGGACGGGAGAGCAGTACTTC	CAAGGGTGEQYF
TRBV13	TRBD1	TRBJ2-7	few	TGTGCCAGCAGCCTCCGGGACAGACCCTACGAGCAGTACTTC	CASSLRDRPYEQYF
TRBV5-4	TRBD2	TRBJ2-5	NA	TGTGCCAGCAGTTTCAAAATGCTAGCGGGGGAAGAGACCCAGTACTTC	CASSFKMLAGEETQYF
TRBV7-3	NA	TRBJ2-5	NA	TGTGCCAGCAGCTTAAGGGCTAGGAGTGAGACCCAGTACTTC	CASSLRARSETQYF
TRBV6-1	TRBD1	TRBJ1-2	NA	TGTGCCAGCAGTATCCAACAGGGACAGGGCCTCTATGGCTACACCTTC	CASSIQQGQGLYGYTF
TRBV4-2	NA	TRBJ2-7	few	TGTGCCAGCAGCCAAGAGACGAGCGAGCAGTACTTC	CASSQETSEQYF
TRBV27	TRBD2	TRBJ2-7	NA	TGTGCCAGCAGTTTAAGGGGCGGGGGAAGCTCCTACGAGCAGTACTTC	CASSLRGGGSSYEQYF
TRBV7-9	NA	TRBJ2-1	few	TGTGCCAGCAGCTCGACTGGACTGAATGAGCAGTTCTTC	CASSSTGLNEQFF
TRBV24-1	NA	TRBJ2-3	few	TGTGCCACCAGTGACCCAGCCGGGACAGATACGCAGTATTTT	CATSDPAGTDTQYF
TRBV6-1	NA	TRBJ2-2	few	TGTGCCAGCCGACCCTACCGTGCGAACACCGGGGAGCTGTTTTTT	CASRPYRANTGELFF
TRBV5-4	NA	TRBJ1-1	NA	TGTGCCAGCAGCTTGACGGCAGACCAAGCTTTCTTT	CASSLTADQAFF
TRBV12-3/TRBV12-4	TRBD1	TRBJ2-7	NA	TGTGCCAGCAGCCTACAGGGGACGCGTCACGAGCAGTACTTC	CASSLQGTRHEQYF
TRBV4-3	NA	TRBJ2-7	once	TGCGCCAGCAGCCAAGGTGGGGGGAGCGGGCTTCTCTACGAGCAGTACTTC	CASSQGGGSGLLYEQYF
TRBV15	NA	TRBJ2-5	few	TGTGCCACCAGCAGAGATCCGGAGACCCAGTACTTC	CATSRDPETQYF
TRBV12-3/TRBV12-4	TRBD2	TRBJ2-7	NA	TGTGCCAGCAGTTTGGGACTAGCGCACTACGAGCAGTACTTC	CASSLGLAHYEQYF
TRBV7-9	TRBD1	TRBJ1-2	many	TGTGCCAGCAGCTACGGACAGGGGGCCAGCTATGGCTACACCTTC	CASSYGQGASYGYTF
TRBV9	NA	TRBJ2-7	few	TGTGCCAGCAGCGCCGGGACCACGGCCGAGCAGTACTTC	CASSAGTTAEQYF
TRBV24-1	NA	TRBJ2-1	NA	TGTGCCACCAGTGATTTGGGGAACTACAATGAGCAGTTCTTC	CATSDLGNYNEQFF
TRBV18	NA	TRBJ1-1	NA	TGTGCCAGCTCACCTCTAGCCGGCACTGAAGCTTTCTTT	CASSPLAGTEAFF
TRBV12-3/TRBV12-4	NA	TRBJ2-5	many	TGTGCCAGCAGTTTATCCGGGTCCCAAGAGACCCAGTACTTC	CASSLSGSQETQYF